This TCR beta chain was retrieved from a study of identical twins. TCRdb used MiXCR to reprocess the 5' RACE reads, holding one entry per CDR3 protein. The sample contains about 520,000 distinct CDR3 sequences, around 20% of which appear only once. The CDR3 has 14 amino acids. CDR1 and CDR2 (germline): SGHRS, YFSETQ. V gave up 2 bases and J gave up 6 bases; unmatched junction bases: 6. This sample also appeared in a second study, on T cells expressing NK-cell markers.

Input material: CD4+ T cells sorted from blood. This clonotype was obtained from a young woman in good health. The chain couples TRBV5-1 to TRBJ2-3, with 7 bases aligning to TRBD2. CDR3 nucleotides: TGCGCCAGCAGCTTCGGACTAGGAAGGGATACGCAGTATTTT. Translated: CASSFGLGRDTQYF.